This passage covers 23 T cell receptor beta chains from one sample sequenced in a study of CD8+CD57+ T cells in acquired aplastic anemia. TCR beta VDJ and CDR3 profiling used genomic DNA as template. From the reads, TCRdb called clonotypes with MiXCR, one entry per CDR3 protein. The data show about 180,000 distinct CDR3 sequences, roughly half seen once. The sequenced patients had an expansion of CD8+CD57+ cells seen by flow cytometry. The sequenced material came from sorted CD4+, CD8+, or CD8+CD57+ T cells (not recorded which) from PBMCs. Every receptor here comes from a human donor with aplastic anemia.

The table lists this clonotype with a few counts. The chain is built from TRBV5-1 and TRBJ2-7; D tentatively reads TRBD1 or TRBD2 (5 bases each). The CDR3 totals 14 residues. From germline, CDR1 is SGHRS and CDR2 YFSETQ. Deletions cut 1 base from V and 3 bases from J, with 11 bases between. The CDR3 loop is CASSLWDGVYEQYF. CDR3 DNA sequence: TGCGCCAGCAGCTTGTGGGACGGGGTCTACGAGCAGTACTTC.

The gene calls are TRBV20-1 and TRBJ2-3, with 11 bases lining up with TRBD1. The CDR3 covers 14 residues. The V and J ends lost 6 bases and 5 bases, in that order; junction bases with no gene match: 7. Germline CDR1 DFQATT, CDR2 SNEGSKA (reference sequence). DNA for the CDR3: TGCAGTGCGACGGACAGGGGGCCTGAAGATACGCAGTATTTT. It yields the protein CSATDRGPEDTQYF.

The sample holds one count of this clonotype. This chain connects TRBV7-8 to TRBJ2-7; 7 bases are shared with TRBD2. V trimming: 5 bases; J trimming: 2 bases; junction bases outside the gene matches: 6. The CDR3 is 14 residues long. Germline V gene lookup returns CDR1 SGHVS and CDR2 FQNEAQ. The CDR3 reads CASSPFAGAYEQYF. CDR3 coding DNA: TGTGCCAGCAGCCCCTTCGCGGGAGCCTACGAGCAGTACTTC.

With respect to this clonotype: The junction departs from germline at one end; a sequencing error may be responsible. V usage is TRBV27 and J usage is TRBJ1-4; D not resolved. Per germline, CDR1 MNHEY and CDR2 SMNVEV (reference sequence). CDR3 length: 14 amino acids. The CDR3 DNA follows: TGTGCCAGCAGTTTCTACGGTGGTGATGAAAATCTGTTTTTT. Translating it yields CASSFYGGDENLFF. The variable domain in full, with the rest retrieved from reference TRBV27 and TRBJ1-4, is EAQVTQNPRYLITVTGKKLTVTCSQNMNHEYMSWYRQDPGLGLRQIYYSMNVEVTDKGDVPEGYKVSRKEKRNFPLILESPSPNQTSLYFCASSFYGGDENLFFGSGTQLSVL.

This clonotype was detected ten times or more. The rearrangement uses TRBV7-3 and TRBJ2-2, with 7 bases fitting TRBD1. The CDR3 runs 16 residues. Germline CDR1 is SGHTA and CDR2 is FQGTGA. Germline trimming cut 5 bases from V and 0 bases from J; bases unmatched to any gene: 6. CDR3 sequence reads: CASSRLGTANTGELFF. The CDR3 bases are TGTGCCAGCAGCCGCCTGGGGACAGCGAACACCGGGGAGCTGTTTTTT.

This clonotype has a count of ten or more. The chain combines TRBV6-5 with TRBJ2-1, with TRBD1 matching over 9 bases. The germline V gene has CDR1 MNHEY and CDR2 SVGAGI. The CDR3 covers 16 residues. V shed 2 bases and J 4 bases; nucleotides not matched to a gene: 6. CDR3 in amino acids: CASSYEPGQGYNEQFF. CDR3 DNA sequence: TGTGCCAGCAGTTACGAGCCGGGACAGGGTTACAATGAGCAGTTCTTC.

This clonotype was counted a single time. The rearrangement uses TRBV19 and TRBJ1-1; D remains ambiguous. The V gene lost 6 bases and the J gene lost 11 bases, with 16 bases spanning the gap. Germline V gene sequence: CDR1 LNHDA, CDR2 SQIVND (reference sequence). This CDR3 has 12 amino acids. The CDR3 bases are TGTGCCAGTAGCCGTTCCCCTCAAACTGCTTTCTTT. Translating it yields CASSRSPQTAFF.

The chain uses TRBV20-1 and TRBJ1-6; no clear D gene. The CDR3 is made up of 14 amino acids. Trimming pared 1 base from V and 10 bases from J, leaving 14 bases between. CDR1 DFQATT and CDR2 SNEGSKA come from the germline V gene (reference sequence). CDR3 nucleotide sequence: TGCAGTGCTAGAGGACGAGTCGTGGGGTCACCCCTCCACTTT. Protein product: CSARGRVVGSPLHF.

The CDR3 nucleotides are TGTGCCAGCAGCTTAGGTACAGGCTACTTAGAGAAGGCCCAGTACTTC. Its translation is CASSLGTGYLEKAQYF. This chain links TRBV7-2 with TRBJ2-5, with D possibly matching TRBD1 (5 bases). Germline CDR1 reads SGHTA; CDR2 reads FQGNSA. CDR3 length equals 16 residues. The V and J ends lost 1 base and 9 bases respectively, with 21 bases between them.

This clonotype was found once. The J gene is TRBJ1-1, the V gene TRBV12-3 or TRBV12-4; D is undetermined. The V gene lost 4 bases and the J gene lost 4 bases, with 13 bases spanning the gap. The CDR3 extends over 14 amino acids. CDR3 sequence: CASSWGFSSTEAFF. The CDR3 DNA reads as TGTGCCAGCAGTTGGGGTTTTAGCTCCACTGAAGCTTTCTTT.

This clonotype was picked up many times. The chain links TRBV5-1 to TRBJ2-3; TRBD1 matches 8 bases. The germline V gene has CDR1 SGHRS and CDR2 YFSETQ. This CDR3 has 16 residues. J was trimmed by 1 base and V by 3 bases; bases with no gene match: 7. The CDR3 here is CASSYGDRTRTDTQYF. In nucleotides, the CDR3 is TGCGCCAGCAGCTACGGGGACAGGACTCGCACAGATACGCAGTATTTT. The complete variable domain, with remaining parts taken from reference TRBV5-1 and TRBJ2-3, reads KAGVTQTPRYLIKTRGQQVTLSCSPISGHRSVSWYQQTPGQGLQFLFEYFSETQRNKGNFPGRFSGRQFSNSRSEMNVSTLELGDSALYLCASSYGDRTRTDTQYFGPGTRLTVL.

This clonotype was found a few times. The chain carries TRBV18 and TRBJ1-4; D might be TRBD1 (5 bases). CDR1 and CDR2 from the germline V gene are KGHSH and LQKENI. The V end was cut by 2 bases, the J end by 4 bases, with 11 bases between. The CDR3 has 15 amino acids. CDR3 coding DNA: TGTGCCAGCTCACCATCCCAGGGCTATAATGAAAAACTGTTTTTT. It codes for CASSPSQGYNEKLFF.

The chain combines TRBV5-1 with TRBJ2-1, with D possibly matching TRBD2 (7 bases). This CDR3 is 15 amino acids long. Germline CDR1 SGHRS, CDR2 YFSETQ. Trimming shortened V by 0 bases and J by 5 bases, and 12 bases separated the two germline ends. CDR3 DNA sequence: TGCGCCAGCAGCTTGGAGGGGGGGGGCCACAATGAGCAGTTCTTC. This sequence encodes CASSLEGGGHNEQFF.

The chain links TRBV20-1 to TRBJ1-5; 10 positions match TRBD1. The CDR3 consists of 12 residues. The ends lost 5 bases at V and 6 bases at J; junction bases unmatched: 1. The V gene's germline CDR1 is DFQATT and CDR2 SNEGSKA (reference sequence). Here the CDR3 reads CSARQGAQPQHF. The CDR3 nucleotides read TGCAGTGCTCGACAGGGGGCTCAGCCCCAGCATTTT.

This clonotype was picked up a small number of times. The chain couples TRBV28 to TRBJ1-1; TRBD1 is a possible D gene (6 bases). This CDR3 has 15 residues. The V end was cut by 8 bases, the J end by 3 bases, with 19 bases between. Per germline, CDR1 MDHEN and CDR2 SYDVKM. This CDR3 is CASQTTGMEDTEAFF. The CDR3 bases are TGTGCCAGCCAAACAACAGGGATGGAGGACACTGAAGCTTTCTTT.

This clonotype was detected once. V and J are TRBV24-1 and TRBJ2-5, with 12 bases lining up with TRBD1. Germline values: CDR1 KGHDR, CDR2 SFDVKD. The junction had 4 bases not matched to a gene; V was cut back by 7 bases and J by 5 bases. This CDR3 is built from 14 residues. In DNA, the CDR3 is TGTGCCACCAGGGGGACAGGGGGCGCGGAGACCCAGTACTTC. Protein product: CATRGTGGAETQYF.

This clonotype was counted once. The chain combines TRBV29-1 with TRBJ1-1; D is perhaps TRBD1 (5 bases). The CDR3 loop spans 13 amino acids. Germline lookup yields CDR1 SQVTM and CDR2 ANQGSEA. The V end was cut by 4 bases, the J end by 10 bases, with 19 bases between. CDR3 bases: TGCAGCGTTGTTGGGTTGCGGGGGAATCTAGCTTTCTTT. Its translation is CSVVGLRGNLAFF.

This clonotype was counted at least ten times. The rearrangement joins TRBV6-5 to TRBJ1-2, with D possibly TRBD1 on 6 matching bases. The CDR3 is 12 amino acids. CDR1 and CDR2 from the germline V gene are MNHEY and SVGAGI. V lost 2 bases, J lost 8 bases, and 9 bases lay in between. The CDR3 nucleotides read TGTGCCAGCAGTTACACAGGGTACGGCTACACCTTC. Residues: CASSYTGYGYTF.

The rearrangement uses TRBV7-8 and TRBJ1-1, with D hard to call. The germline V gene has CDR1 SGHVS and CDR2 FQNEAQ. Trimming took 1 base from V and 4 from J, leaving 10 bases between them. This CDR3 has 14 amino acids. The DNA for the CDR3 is TGTGCCAGCAGCTTAGTGAAAGGAAGCACTGAAGCTTTCTTT. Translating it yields CASSLVKGSTEAFF.

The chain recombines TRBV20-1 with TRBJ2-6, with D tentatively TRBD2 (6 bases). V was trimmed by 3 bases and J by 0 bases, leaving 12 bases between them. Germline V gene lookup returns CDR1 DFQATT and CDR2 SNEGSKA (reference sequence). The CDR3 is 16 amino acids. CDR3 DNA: TGCAGTGCTAGTTTGGGGGGACGCTCTGGGGCCAACGTCCTGACTTTC. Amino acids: CSASLGGRSGANVLTF.

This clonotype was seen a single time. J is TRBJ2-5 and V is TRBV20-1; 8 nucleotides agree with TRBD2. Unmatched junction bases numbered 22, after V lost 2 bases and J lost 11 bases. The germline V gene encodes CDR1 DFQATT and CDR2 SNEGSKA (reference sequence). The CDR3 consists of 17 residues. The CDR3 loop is CSARKAGVLISYNEQYF. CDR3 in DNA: TGCAGTGCTAGAAAAGCGGGAGTTTTAATCTCCTACAATGAGCAGTACTTC.

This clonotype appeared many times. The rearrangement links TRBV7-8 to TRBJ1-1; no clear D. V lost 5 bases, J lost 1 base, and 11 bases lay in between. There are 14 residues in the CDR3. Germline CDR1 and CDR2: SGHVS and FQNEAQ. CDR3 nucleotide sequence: TGTGCCAGCAGCCAAAATTGGGGGAACACTGAAGCTTTCTTT. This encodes CASSQNWGNTEAFF.

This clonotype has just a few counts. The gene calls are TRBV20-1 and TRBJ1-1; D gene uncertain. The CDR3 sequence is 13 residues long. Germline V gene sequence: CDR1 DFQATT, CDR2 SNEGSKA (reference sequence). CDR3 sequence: CSPHREADTEAFF. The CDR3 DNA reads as TGCAGCCCCCATCGGGAGGCGGACACTGAAGCTTTCTTT.